This TCR beta chain was recovered during a study of blood T cell repertoires in COVID-19. Exposed enrollees had met someone with a PCR-confirmed or clinician-diagnosed COVID-19 case at some point within the 2 weeks before study entry. The authors' processing: How many nucleated cells were present was estimated from reference gene primer amplification. Some clones are missing from TCRdb's copy, which holds only in-frame ones; the method was immunoSEQ multiplex PCR. That table supplies the V and J calls and clone size; D and trimming were determined from the DNA. The profile covers about 350,000 clones, with almost 90% appearing a single time and 0.95% to 1.1% taken by the ten largest. Germline V lookup: CDR1 KGHSH, CDR2 LQKENI. V shed 5 bases and J 4 bases; nucleotides not matched to a gene: 8. The CDR3 is 15 amino acids.

The sequence came from a woman aged 25-40 years who had been exposed to COVID-19. The chain carries TRBV18 and TRBJ2-3; TRBD2 matches 8 bases. The sample comprised PBMCs or T cells enriched from blood (not recorded which). Written as DNA, the CDR3 is TGTGCCAGCTCAAGTAGCGGGACCCTCCCAGATACGCAGTATTTT. Amino acids: CASSSSGTLPDTQYF.